These 30 T cell receptor beta chains share one sample of origin, sequenced in a study of blood T cell repertoires in COVID-19. Sequencing was performed with immunoSEQ multiplex PCR; in TCRdb, only in-frame clones are kept and a portion is missing. The repertoire holds 250,000 to 300,000 clones, with around nine tenths as singletons. Sequencing was performed on peripheral blood. The source is a woman under 40 with COVID-19, enrolled during active disease.

The chain carries TRBV5-5 and TRBJ1-1; D remains ambiguous. This CDR3 region has 12 residues. Germline-derived CDR1 and CDR2 are SGHKS and YYEKEE (reference sequence). Trimming shortened V by 1 base and J by 4 bases, and 5 bases separated the two germline ends. The CDR3 spells CASSLRSTEAFF. Here the CDR3 DNA reads TGTGCCAGCAGCTTGAGGAGCACTGAAGCTTTCTTT. The full variable domain, completed using reference TRBV5-5 and TRBJ1-1, is DAGVTQSPTHLIKTRGQQVTLRCSPISGHKSVSWYQQVLGQGPQFIFQYYEKEERGRGNFPDRFSARQFPNYSSELNVNALLLGDSALYLCASSLRSTEAFFGQGTRLTVV.

The chain is built from TRBV28 and TRBJ2-3; maybe TRBD2 (7 bases). The V and J ends lost 5 bases and 5 bases respectively, with 20 bases between them. The CDR3 is made up of 16 amino acids. Per the germline V gene, CDR1 is MDHEN and CDR2 is SYDVKM. CDR3 loop: CASSPPLAGAGDTQYF. As DNA, the CDR3 is TGTGCCAGCAGTCCCCCTCTTGCGGGGGCGGGAGATACGCAGTATTTT.

V usage is TRBV4-3 and J usage is TRBJ1-1; possible D gene TRBD1, 6 bases. The germline CDR1 and CDR2 sequences are LGHNA and YSLEER. This CDR3 has 16 amino acids. V lost 0 bases and J lost 1, with 12 bases in between. The CDR3 loop is CASSQDGGGTNTEAFF. Written as DNA, the CDR3 is TGCGCCAGCAGCCAAGATGGGGGGGGCACGAACACTGAAGCTTTCTTT.

The chain uses TRBV7-2 and TRBJ2-7; 9 bases agree with TRBD1. V dropped 4 bases and J dropped 4; count of bases not matched to a gene: 8. This CDR3 comprises 15 residues. CDR1 and CDR2 from the germline V gene are SGHTA and FQGNSA. The CDR3 DNA sequence: TGTGCCAGCAGCTCGTTCGGACAGGGGTTGTACGAGCAGTACTTC. Its translation is CASSSFGQGLYEQYF. The complete variable domain, with remaining parts taken from reference TRBV7-2 and TRBJ2-7, reads GAGVSQSPSNKVTEKGKDVELRCDPISGHTALYWYRQSLGQGLEFLIYFQGNSAPDKSGLPSDRFSAERTGGSVSTLTIQRTQQEDSAVYLCASSSFGQGLYEQYFGPGTRLTVT.

This rearrangement joins TRBV5-1 to TRBJ2-7, with D hard to call. V gave up 0 bases and J gave up 2 bases, with 9 bases separating them. Germline V gives CDR1 SGHRS, CDR2 YFSETQ. This CDR3 has 14 amino acids. In DNA, the CDR3 is TGCGCCAGCAGCTTGGGGCTGTCCCCCTACGAGCAGTACTTC. This encodes CASSLGLSPYEQYF.

CDR3 protein: CATSDRSSGTGSDEQFF. As DNA, the CDR3 is TGTGCCACCAGTGATCGTTCATCCGGGACAGGGTCGGATGAGCAGTTCTTC. The rearrangement uses TRBV24-1 and TRBJ2-1; 9 positions match TRBD1. CDR3 length: 17 residues. Germline CDR1 and CDR2: KGHDR and SFDVKD. V gave up 3 bases and J gave up 8 bases; unmatched junction bases: 13.

This sequence joins TRBV7-3 and TRBJ2-1; the D gene is possibly TRBD1 (6 bases). The V gene lost 1 base and the J gene lost 2 bases, with 9 bases spanning the gap. In germline, CDR1 is SGHTA, CDR2 FQGTGA. The CDR3 length is 15 residues. As DNA, the CDR3 is TGTGCCAGCAGCTTAAACAGGGAGCCCTACAATGAGCAGTTCTTC. Its protein is CASSLNREPYNEQFF.

This chain joins TRBV27 and TRBJ2-7; maybe TRBD1 (6 bases). V was clipped by 4 bases and J by 4 bases, with 14 bases between them. CDR3 size: 14 residues. CDR1 and CDR2 from the germline V gene are MNHEY and SMNVEV (reference sequence). CDR3 nucleotide sequence: TGTGCCAGCAGTTCGTACAGGGCTGGATACGAGCAGTACTTC. Translated: CASSSYRAGYEQYF.

This chain joins TRBV5-6 and TRBJ2-1, with 11 bases fitting TRBD2. Germline CDR1 and CDR2: SGHDT and YYEEEE. The CDR3 spans 17 residues. The junction had 20 bases not matched to a gene; V was cut back by 4 bases and J by 14 bases. CDR3 sequence (DNA): TGTGCCAGCAGCCTAGGGACTAGCGGCTACTCTCGGTATTTGGAGTTCTTC. This sequence encodes CASSLGTSGYSRYLEFF.

This chain uses TRBV27 with TRBJ2-7, with unresolved D. V lost 5 bases and J lost 5, with 13 bases in between. The CDR3 has 13 amino acids. Germline CDR1 reads MNHEY; CDR2 reads SMNVEV (reference sequence). The CDR3 sequence: CASSPSSLDEQYF. For the CDR3, the DNA is TGTGCCAGCAGTCCCTCTTCTCTAGACGAGCAGTACTTC.

V usage is TRBV6-4 and J usage is TRBJ1-2, with D uncertain. Germline V gene sequence: CDR1 MRHNA, CDR2 SNTAGT. The CDR3 sequence is 14 residues long. The V and J ends lost 0 bases and 4 bases respectively, with 9 bases between them. This chain's CDR3 is CASSDSGPGYGYTF. The CDR3 DNA is TGTGCCAGCAGTGACTCCGGTCCGGGCTATGGCTACACCTTC.

The chain employs TRBV9 and TRBJ2-3, with D possibly being TRBD1 (5 bases). Looked up from germline, CDR1 is SGDLS and CDR2 is YYNGEE. Trimming pared 7 bases from V and 0 bases from J, leaving 15 bases between. The CDR3 is made up of 15 amino acids. The CDR3 DNA is TGTGCCAGCTCCCCTGACAGCGCGAGCACAGATACGCAGTATTTT. Protein product: CASSPDSASTDTQYF.

CDR3 protein: CASSRTLNTEAFF. In DNA, the CDR3 is TGTGCCAGCAGTCGAACACTGAACACTGAAGCTTTCTTT. The chain carries TRBV13 and TRBJ1-1; D is uncertain. This CDR3 comprises 13 residues. V lost 6 bases and J 0 bases, leaving 8 bases between the germline ends. Germline CDR1 PRHDT, CDR2 FYEKMQ (reference sequence).

The chain links TRBV7-9 to TRBJ2-4; tentatively, D is TRBD2 (6 bases). Trimming pared 5 bases from V and 5 bases from J, leaving 16 bases between. The CDR3 has 15 amino acids. Germline CDR1 and CDR2: SEHNR and FQNEAQ (reference sequence). CDR3 amino acids: CASSPNTGLQNIQYF. CDR3 DNA sequence: TGTGCCAGCAGCCCGAATACGGGACTCCAAAACATTCAGTACTTC.

The chain couples TRBV10-3 to TRBJ2-4, with TRBD2 matching over 11 bases. The germline V gene encodes CDR1 ENHRY and CDR2 SYGVKD. Trimming removed 6 bases from V and 13 bases from J; junction bases left unmatched: 5. The CDR3 totals 12 residues. The CDR3 loop is CAISSGLAEQYF. CDR3 DNA: TGTGCCATCAGCTCGGGACTAGCGGAGCAGTACTTC.

The chain recombines TRBV3-1 (or the pseudogene TRBV3-2) with TRBJ1-1, with D possibly being TRBD1 (5 bases). Germline loops: CDR1 LGHDT, CDR2 YNNKEL (reference sequence). This CDR3 comprises 14 residues. Trimming took 4 bases from V and 5 from J, leaving 14 bases between them. The CDR3 loop reads CASSRGRVGTEAFF. For the CDR3, the DNA is TGTGCCAGCAGCCGAGGCAGGGTGGGGACTGAAGCTTTCTTT.

As for this clone: Other DNA sequences in the same sample also yield this CDR3. The chain joins TRBV6-5 to TRBJ1-4; tentatively, D is TRBD1 (5 bases). The CDR3 has 15 residues. Germline CDR1 MNHEY, CDR2 SVGAGI. Trimming pared 0 bases from V and 7 bases from J, leaving 12 bases between. Here the CDR3 reads CASSYSGGRGEKLFF. The CDR3 coding sequence is TGTGCCAGCAGTTACTCAGGAGGGAGGGGTGAAAAACTGTTTTTT.

In its sample, this clone was seen once. The chain recombines TRBV7-9 with TRBJ2-5, with D tentatively TRBD2 (5 bases). Germline CDR1 reads SEHNR; CDR2 reads FQNEAQ (reference sequence). This CDR3 spans 13 amino acids. With 4 bases removed from V and 4 bases from J, the gap between germline ends came to 10 bases. The CDR3 reads CASSSDYPETQYF. The CDR3 DNA follows: TGTGCCAGCAGCTCTGACTATCCAGAGACCCAGTACTTC.

The CDR3 region is CASSPLDRAGYTF. As DNA, the CDR3 is TGTGCCAGCAGCCCGCTGGACAGGGCTGGCTACACCTTC. This chain uses TRBV5-6 with TRBJ1-2, with 8 positions matching TRBD1. The CDR3 consists of 13 residues. The germline V gene has CDR1 SGHDT and CDR2 YYEEEE. V lost 4 bases to trimming and J lost 7 bases; unmatched junction nucleotides: 6.

The gene calls are TRBV30 and TRBJ2-7; D remains ambiguous. CDR3 length: 12 residues. CDR1 and CDR2 (germline): GTSNPN, SVGIG (reference sequence). V was pared by 3 bases and J by 3 bases, with 9 bases between. This CDR3 is CAWRAANYEQYF. Here the CDR3 DNA reads TGTGCCTGGAGGGCCGCCAACTACGAGCAGTACTTC.

This chain uses TRBV4-1 with TRBJ2-7, with D unclear. The CDR3 totals 14 residues. CDR1 MGHRA and CDR2 YSYEKL come from the germline V gene. V was clipped by 2 bases and J by 0 bases, with 8 bases between them. The CDR3 nucleotides are TGCGCCAGCAGCCAATACAGTGACTCCTACGAGCAGTACTTC. Encoded protein: CASSQYSDSYEQYF.

This clone was observed a single time. CDR3 sequence: CASSFDRAGYTF. In DNA, the CDR3 is TGCGCCAGCAGCTTCGACAGGGCTGGCTACACCTTC. This chain links TRBV5-1 with TRBJ1-2, with 7 nucleotides matching TRBD1. The V gene end was trimmed by 2 bases and the J gene end by 7 bases; junction bases not matched to a gene: 2. The CDR3 is 12 amino acids. Germline values: CDR1 SGHRS, CDR2 YFSETQ.

The J gene is TRBJ1-2, the V gene TRBV5-4, with 10 bases that match TRBD1. V lost 4 bases and J lost 4; bases outside the gene matches: 4. The CDR3 has 14 amino acids. Looked up from germline, CDR1 is SGHNT and CDR2 is YYREEE (reference sequence). CDR3 sequence: CASSRRDRGYGYTF. CDR3 nucleotide sequence: TGTGCCAGCAGCCGCCGGGACAGGGGCTATGGCTACACCTTC. Complete variable domain (other parts from reference TRBV5-4 and TRBJ1-2): ETGVTQSPTHLIKTRGQQVTLRCSSQSGHNTVSWYQQALGQGPQFIFQYYREEENGRGNFPPRFSGLQFPNYSSELNVNALELDDSALYLCASSRRDRGYGYTFGSGTRLTVV.

The chain recombines TRBV3-1 (or the pseudogene TRBV3-2) with TRBJ2-7; the match to TRBD2 covers 7 bases. Germline CDR1 LGHDT, CDR2 YNNKEL (reference sequence). Trimming took 5 bases from V and 6 from J; bases not matched to a gene: 10. This CDR3 is 14 amino acids long. CDR3 sequence (DNA): TGTGCCAGCAGCGATCTAGCGGTAGGCGGCGAGCAGTACTTC. It is translated as CASSDLAVGGEQYF.

The chain is built from TRBV11-3 and TRBJ2-2; D remains unclear. Trimming shortened V by 4 bases and J by 4 bases, and 10 bases separated the two germline ends. The CDR3 totals 14 residues. Per the germline V gene, CDR1 is SGHNT and CDR2 is YENEEA. CDR3 sequence: CASSSQTSTGELFF. Written as DNA, the CDR3 is TGTGCCAGCAGCTCCCAAACCAGCACCGGGGAGCTGTTTTTT.

The rearrangement links TRBV27 to TRBJ2-7, with 7 bases fitting TRBD1. Germline CDR1 is MNHEY and CDR2 is SMNVEV (reference sequence). The ends lost 5 bases at V and 5 bases at J; junction bases unmatched: 3. This CDR3 comprises 12 residues. The CDR3 DNA reads as TGTGCCAGCAGTGGGGACAGCGACGAGCAGTACTTC. It specifies CASSGDSDEQYF.

The chain employs TRBV15 and TRBJ2-3, with 12 bases matching TRBD2. With V trimmed by 0 bases and J by 6 bases, 4 bases remained unmatched. Looked up from germline, CDR1 is LNHNV and CDR2 is YYDKDF (reference sequence). The CDR3 has 16 amino acids. CDR3 sequence reads: CATSRELLAGGDTQYF. The CDR3 nucleotides read TGTGCCACCAGCAGAGAACTACTAGCGGGAGGTGATACGCAGTATTTT.

For the CDR3, the DNA is TGTGCCAGCAGTGAATGGCCAGGGAATAATGAGCAGTTCTTC. This translates into CASSEWPGNNEQFF. This chain links TRBV6-1 with TRBJ2-1; a possible D gene is TRBD1 (5 bases). CDR1 is MNHNS, CDR2 SASEGT, per germline. V dropped 2 bases and J dropped 7 bases, with 12 bases sitting between them. The CDR3 is 14 amino acids.

This rearrangement joins TRBV3-1 (or the pseudogene TRBV3-2) to TRBJ1-2, with D perhaps matching TRBD1 (5 bases). Germline-derived CDR1 and CDR2 are LGHDT and YNNKEL (reference sequence). The CDR3 is made up of 17 amino acids. The germline V and J ends were trimmed by 1 base and 4 bases, with 19 bases remaining between them. In DNA form, the CDR3 reads TGTGCCAGCAGCCAAGTGATCAAAAGGGGTTCTTCCTATGGCTACACCTTC. Amino acids: CASSQVIKRGSSYGYTF.

The rearrangement links TRBV2 to TRBJ2-2; 10 nucleotides match TRBD2. Germline V gives CDR1 SNHLY, CDR2 FYNNEI. This CDR3 is built from 14 residues. With V trimmed by 7 bases and J by 7 bases, 6 bases remained unmatched. The CDR3 DNA sequence: TGTGCCAGCAACCAGCGGGAGGGAAACGGGGAGCTGTTTTTT. This encodes CASNQREGNGELFF. Variable domain in full (rest from reference TRBV2 and TRBJ2-2): EPEVTQTPSHQVTQMGQEVILRCVPISNHLYFYWYRQILGQKVEFLVSFYNNEISEKSEIFDDQFSVERPDGSNFTLKIRSTKLEDSAMYFCASNQREGNGELFFGEGSRLTVL.